This note documents a single T cell receptor (beta chain) sequence. This entry comes from a study of PD-1 blockade in classical Hodgkin lymphoma. Every patient experienced relapse after autologous stem cell transplantation, and brentuximab vedotin exposure varied. The assay was immunoSEQ multiplex PCR, and TCRdb's table has in-frame clones only and misses some. Of about 14,000 clones in the sample, about 83% are singletons; the top ten hold 20% to 25%. V was pared by 3 bases and J by 1 base, with 10 bases between. This CDR3 is 14 amino acids long. CDR1 is MNHEY, CDR2 SVGAGI, per germline. V gene TRBV6-5 combines with J gene TRBJ2-7; D not certain. This sample comprised peripheral blood mononuclear cells (PBMCs), obtained before the second cycle of nivolumab. This clonotype was obtained from a human donor with classical Hodgkin lymphoma. CDR3 protein: CASSYGQDSYEQYF. CDR3 sequence (DNA): TGTGCCAGCAGTTATGGGCAGGATTCCTACGAGCAGTACTTC.